Presented here are 27 T cell receptor beta chains from one specimen sequenced in a study of PD-1 blockade in classical Hodgkin lymphoma. Each patient experienced a relapse that followed autologous stem cell transplantation, and brentuximab vedotin exposure varied. The protocol was immunoSEQ multiplex PCR, while the TCRdb copy is restricted to in-frame clones and leaves out a portion. The profile shows some 43,000 clones, approximately 86% of them singletons. Sequencing used peripheral blood mononuclear cells (PBMCs), obtained before the second cycle of nivolumab. All receptors come from a human donor with classical Hodgkin lymphoma.

The chain carries TRBV11-2 and TRBJ1-2, with TRBD1 matching over 10 bases. The V gene end was trimmed by 5 bases and the J gene end by 3 bases; junction bases not matched to a gene: 3. CDR3 size: 14 residues. Germline CDR1 and CDR2: SGHAT and FQNNGV. CDR3 region: CASSTGTGDYGYTF. For the CDR3, the DNA is TGTGCCAGCAGCACCGGGACAGGGGACTATGGCTACACCTTC. The variable domain in full, completed from reference TRBV11-2 and TRBJ1-2, reads EAGVAQSPRYKIIEKRQSVAFWCNPISGHATLYWYQQILGQGPKLLIQFQNNGVVDDSQLPKDRFSAERLKGVDSTLKIQPAKLEDSAVYLCASSTGTGDYGYTFGSGTRLTVV.

This clone was observed a single time. V and J are TRBV6-4 and TRBJ2-1, with 9 bases fitting TRBD2. The germline V gene has CDR1 MRHNA and CDR2 SNTAGT. V gave up 4 bases and J gave up 8 bases; unmatched junction bases: 9. The CDR3 totals 15 residues. The DNA of the CDR3 is TGTGCCAGCAGTGGTGAGCCAGCGGGGGGCCATGAGCAGTTCTTC. This translates into CASSGEPAGGHEQFF.

This chain uses TRBV21-1 with TRBJ1-4. TRBV21-1 is an annotated pseudogene. The CDR3 covers 15 residues. CDR3 coding DNA: TGTGCCAGCAGCAAAGGCGGGGGATCGCATGAAAAACTGTTTTTT. Its protein is CASSKGGGSHEKLFF.

The chain recombines TRBV6-5 with TRBJ1-5; 7 positions match TRBD1. The CDR3 loop spans 15 amino acids. CDR1 and CDR2 from the germline V gene are MNHEY and SVGAGI. V was clipped by 7 bases and J by 0 bases; unmatched bases: 6. CDR3 amino acids: CASTWNRGSNQPQHF. As DNA, the CDR3 is TGTGCCAGCACTTGGAACAGGGGTAGCAATCAGCCCCAGCATTTT.

The rearrangement uses TRBV7-9 and TRBJ2-7, with a weak D call TRBD2 (7 bases). V was pared by 6 bases and J by 5 bases, with 14 bases between. The V gene's germline CDR1 is SEHNR and CDR2 FQNEAQ (reference sequence). The CDR3 is 13 residues long. DNA for the CDR3: TGTGCCAGCAGACCTCGGGGGGCCGACGAGCAGTACTTC. This sequence encodes CASRPRGADEQYF.

V is TRBV11-2 and J is TRBJ2-3, with no clear D. The ends were cut back, 5 bases at V and 0 bases at J, with 9 bases in the middle. This CDR3 is 14 amino acids long. The germline V gene has CDR1 SGHAT and CDR2 FQNNGV. The CDR3 nucleotides read TGTGCCAGCAGCGTCCCCAGTAGCACAGATACGCAGTATTTT. The encoded protein is CASSVPSSTDTQYF.

The rearrangement joins TRBV19 to TRBJ1-5, with D possibly being TRBD1 (5 bases). CDR3 length: 12 amino acids. Germline assignment: CDR1 LNHDA and CDR2 SQIVND (reference sequence). The germline V and J ends were trimmed by 7 bases and 3 bases, with 7 bases remaining between them. CDR3 region: CASNRSNQPQHF. CDR3 DNA: TGTGCCAGTAACAGGTCCAATCAGCCCCAGCATTTT.

This chain links TRBV6-5 with TRBJ2-5; D is unclear. V was clipped by 6 bases and J by 12 bases, with 17 bases between them. The CDR3 has 12 amino acids. Germline lookup yields CDR1 MNHEY and CDR2 SVGAGI. CDR3: CASRTGRREEYF. In nucleotides, the CDR3 is TGTGCCAGCAGGACGGGCCGGAGAGAAGAGTACTTC.

This clone is a singleton in its sample. V is TRBV6-5 and J is TRBJ1-1; TRBD1 might be the D (6 bases). V was shortened by 5 bases and J by 1 base, with 11 bases between the two germline ends. Per germline, CDR1 MNHEY and CDR2 SVGAGI. The CDR3 spans 14 residues. The DNA of the CDR3 is TGTGCCAGCAGTCCCCAGACAGGGAACACTGAAGCTTTCTTT. This gives the protein CASSPQTGNTEAFF.

The chain carries TRBV29-1 and TRBJ1-5; TRBD1 agrees at 7 bases. Germline assignment: CDR1 SQVTM and CDR2 ANQGSEA. V lost 1 base and J lost 4; bases outside the gene matches: 10. The length of the CDR3 is 16 residues. The CDR3 region has the DNA TGCAGCGTTGAAGTCAGCAGGGGGTCTAGAAATCAGCCCCAGCATTTT. Its translation: CSVEVSRGSRNQPQHF.

The rearrangement joins TRBV2 to TRBJ2-7, with 12 bases matching TRBD1. The CDR3 is made up of 15 amino acids. V was pared by 8 bases and J by 3 bases, with 8 bases of the junction left unmatched. Germline assignment: CDR1 SNHLY and CDR2 FYNNEI. The CDR3 region has the DNA TGTGCCAGCCATCGGGACAGGGGGCTAGGCTACGAGCAGTACTTC. Amino acid sequence: CASHRDRGLGYEQYF.

This clone appeared a single time. This chain uses TRBV6-1 with TRBJ2-3; D is undetermined. CDR3 length equals 12 residues. CDR1 and CDR2 (germline): MNHNS, SASEGT. The V end lost 4 bases, the J end lost 0 bases, and 2 bases lay between the germline ends. CDR3 sequence (DNA): TGTGCCAGCAGTGGCAGCACAGATACGCAGTATTTT. It encodes CASSGSTDTQYF.

The rearrangement links TRBV5-8 to TRBJ2-2; D is unclear. Trimming cost V 0 bases and J 3 bases, with 9 bases left between them. This CDR3 is built from 15 residues. The germline CDR1 and CDR2 sequences are SGHTS and YDEGEE. This CDR3 reads CASSLGGGDTGELFF. Here the CDR3 DNA reads TGTGCCAGCAGCTTGGGAGGCGGCGACACCGGGGAGCTGTTTTTT. The full variable domain, in which reference TRBV5-8 and TRBJ2-2 provide the parts outside the CDR3, is EAGVTQSPTHLIKTRGQQATLRCSPISGHTSVYWYQQALGLGLQFLLWYDEGEERNRGNFPPRFSGRQFPNYSSELNVNALELEDSALYLCASSLGGGDTGELFFGEGSRLTVL.

The rearrangement links TRBV4-2 to TRBJ1-4, with a tentative D call TRBD1 (5 bases). The CDR3 length is 18 residues. With 0 bases removed from V and 8 bases from J, the gap between germline ends came to 22 bases. CDR1 LGHNA and CDR2 YNFKEQ come from the germline V gene. CDR3 amino acids: CASSQEGPGGKGGEKLFF. CDR3 nucleotides: TGTGCCAGCAGCCAAGAGGGCCCGGGGGGGAAAGGTGGCGAAAAACTGTTTTTT.

The rearrangement joins TRBV6-1 to TRBJ2-5; 9 nucleotides align to TRBD1. Per germline, CDR1 MNHNS and CDR2 SASEGT. V dropped 2 bases and J dropped 4; count of bases not matched to a gene: 5. This CDR3 has 15 amino acids. The CDR3 DNA reads TGTGCCAGCAGTGAAAACAGGGGGCGCGGAGAGACCCAGTACTTC. Its translation is CASSENRGRGETQYF.

This chain links TRBV7-3 with TRBJ2-2; D is unresolved. The ends were cut back, 3 bases at V and 2 bases at J, with 7 bases in the middle. The length of the CDR3 is 14 residues. Germline CDR1 SGHTA, CDR2 FQGTGA. CDR3 in amino acids: CASSFDGNTGELFF. The CDR3 DNA sequence: TGTGCCAGCAGCTTCGACGGCAACACCGGGGAGCTGTTTTTT.

The chain employs TRBV6-6 and TRBJ2-2; D unclear. The germline gives CDR1 MNHNY, CDR2 SVGAGI (reference sequence). The CDR3 extends over 10 amino acids. Trimming left V 8 bases short and J 8 bases short, with 6 bases between. CDR3 sequence reads: CASGKGELFF. The CDR3 nucleotides read TGTGCCAGCGGCAAAGGGGAGCTGTTTTTT.

The chain recombines TRBV28 with TRBJ1-5; D gene unclear. The V and J ends lost 5 bases and 0 bases respectively, with 8 bases between them. The germline CDR1 and CDR2 sequences are MDHEN and SYDVKM. The CDR3 extends over 14 amino acids. CDR3 sequence: CASSPTNSNQPQHF. DNA of the CDR3: TGTGCCAGCAGTCCTACAAATAGCAATCAGCCCCAGCATTTT.

This chain joins TRBV18 and TRBJ2-7, with D perhaps TRBD1 (6 bases). The V and J ends lost 3 bases and 0 bases respectively, with 15 bases between them. CDR1 KGHSH and CDR2 LQKENI come from the germline V gene. There are 16 residues in the CDR3. CDR3 DNA sequence: TGTGCCAGCTCACCGGAGACAGGACTTCGCTCCTACGAGCAGTACTTC. Amino acid sequence: CASSPETGLRSYEQYF. Full variable domain (outside the CDR3, taken from reference TRBV18 and TRBJ2-7): NAGVMQNPRHLVRRRGQEARLRCSPMKGHSHVYWYRQLPEEGLKFMVYLQKENIIDESGMPKERFSAEFPKEGPSILRIQQVVRGDSAAYFCASSPETGLRSYEQYFGPGTRLTVT.

This clone was picked up one time. V gene TRBV5-4 combines with J gene TRBJ1-2; D remains unclear. The CDR3 is 15 amino acids. The V end lost 0 bases, the J end lost 5 bases, and 14 bases lay between the germline ends. Looked up from germline, CDR1 is SGHNT and CDR2 is YYREEE (reference sequence). CDR3: CASSLVGGAGYGYTF. The CDR3 DNA follows: TGTGCCAGCAGCTTGGTAGGCGGAGCCGGGTATGGCTACACCTTC.

The chain is built from TRBV7-4 and TRBJ1-2, with D possibly matching TRBD1 (5 bases). Germline-derived CDR1 and CDR2 are SGHVT and SQSDAQ. Trimming stripped 7 bases from V and 0 bases from J, with 12 bases between. This CDR3 has 14 amino acids. The CDR3 DNA follows: TGTGCCAGCACCCGGGACCGAGCTAACTATGGCTACACCTTC. This sequence encodes CASTRDRANYGYTF.

V usage is TRBV6-4 and J usage is TRBJ2-1, with 13 bases that match TRBD2. The V and J ends lost 5 bases and 7 bases, in that order; junction bases with no gene match: 8. Germline V gene sequence: CDR1 MRHNA, CDR2 SNTAGT. There are 16 residues in the CDR3. The CDR3 reads CASSNTGTSGANEQFF. CDR3 coding DNA: TGTGCCAGCAGTAACACCGGGACTAGCGGGGCGAATGAGCAGTTCTTC.

CDR3 DNA: TGTGCCAGCAGTTTCAACAGGGTCGGCGGGGAGCTGTTTTTT. It is translated as CASSFNRVGGELFF. This sequence joins TRBV6-6 and TRBJ2-2, with D perhaps TRBD1 (6 bases). This CDR3 has 14 residues. Trimming left V 4 bases short and J 7 bases short, with 13 bases between. Germline V CDR1 and CDR2: MNHNY, SVGAGI (reference sequence).

CDR3 loop: CASSLGLAGPEQYF. In DNA form, the CDR3 reads TGTGCCAGCAGCTTAGGCCTAGCGGGACCCGAGCAGTACTTC. The rearrangement links TRBV7-2 to TRBJ2-7; TRBD2 matches 9 bases. J was trimmed by 6 bases and V by 1 base; bases with no gene match: 4. CDR3 length: 14 residues. The germline V gene has CDR1 SGHTA and CDR2 FQGNSA.

V and J are TRBV10-1 and TRBJ2-5; TRBD1 matches at 7 bases. Germline V gene lookup returns CDR1 WNHNN and CDR2 SYGVQD (reference sequence). The CDR3 consists of 15 residues. The V gene end was trimmed by 10 bases and the J gene end by 5 bases; junction bases not matched to a gene: 16. The CDR3: CAITRDDRERETQYF. CDR3 in DNA: TGCGCCATTACGAGGGATGACAGGGAACGGGAGACCCAGTACTTC.

V usage is TRBV4-1 and J usage is TRBJ1-2; 7 bases fit TRBD1. V was clipped by 3 bases and J by 5 bases; unmatched bases: 9. CDR1 MGHRA and CDR2 YSYEKL come from the germline V gene. The CDR3 runs 15 residues. CDR3 DNA sequence: TGCGCCAGCAGCCAGCCCCGCGACAGGGAATATGGCTACACCTTC. Residues: CASSQPRDREYGYTF.

J is TRBJ2-2 and V is TRBV2; 13 positions agree with TRBD2. V shed 6 bases and J 5 bases; nucleotides not matched to a gene: 3. The CDR3 sequence is 15 residues long. Germline CDR1 and CDR2: SNHLY and FYNNEI. CDR3 sequence reads: CASSPTSGGTGELFF. As DNA, the CDR3 is TGTGCCAGCAGCCCGACTAGCGGGGGGACCGGGGAGCTGTTTTTT.